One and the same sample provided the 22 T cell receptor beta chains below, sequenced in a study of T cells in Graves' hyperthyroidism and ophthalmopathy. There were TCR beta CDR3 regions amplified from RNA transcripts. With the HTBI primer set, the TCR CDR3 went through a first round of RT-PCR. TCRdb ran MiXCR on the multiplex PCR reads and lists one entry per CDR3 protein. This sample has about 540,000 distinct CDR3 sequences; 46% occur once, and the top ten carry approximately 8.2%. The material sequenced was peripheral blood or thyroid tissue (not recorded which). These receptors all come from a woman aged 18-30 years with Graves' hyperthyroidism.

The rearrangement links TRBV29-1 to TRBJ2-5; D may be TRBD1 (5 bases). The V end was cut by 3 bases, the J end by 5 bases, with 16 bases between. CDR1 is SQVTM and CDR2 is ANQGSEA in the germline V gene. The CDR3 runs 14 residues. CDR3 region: CSVESDTGQETQYF. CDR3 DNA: TGCAGCGTTGAGTCGGACACGGGTCAGGAGACCCAGTACTTC.

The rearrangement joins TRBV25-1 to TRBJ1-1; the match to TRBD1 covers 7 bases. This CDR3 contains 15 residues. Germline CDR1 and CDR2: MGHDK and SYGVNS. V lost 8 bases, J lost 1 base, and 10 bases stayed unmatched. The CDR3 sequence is CASSPPNRGNTEAFF. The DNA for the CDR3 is TGTGCCAGCTCACCACCGAACAGGGGGAACACTGAAGCTTTCTTT. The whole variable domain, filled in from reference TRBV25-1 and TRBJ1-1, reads EADIYQTPRYLVIGTGKKITLECSQTMGHDKMYWYQQDPGMELHLIHYSYGVNSTEKGDLSSESTVSRIRTEHFPLTLESARPSHTSQYLCASSPPNRGNTEAFFGQGTRLTVV.

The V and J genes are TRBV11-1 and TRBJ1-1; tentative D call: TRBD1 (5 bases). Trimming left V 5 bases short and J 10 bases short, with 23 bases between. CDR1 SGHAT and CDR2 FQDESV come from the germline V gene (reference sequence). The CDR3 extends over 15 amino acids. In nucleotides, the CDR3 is TGTGCCAGCAGCCCGCTTATGGGGACTGTCGATGGAGCTTTCTTT. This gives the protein CASSPLMGTVDGAFF.

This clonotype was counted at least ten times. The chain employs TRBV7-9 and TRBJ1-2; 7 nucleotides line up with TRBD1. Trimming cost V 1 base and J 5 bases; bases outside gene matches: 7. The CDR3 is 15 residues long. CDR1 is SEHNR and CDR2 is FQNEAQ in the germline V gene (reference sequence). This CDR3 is CASSLVRQGLYGYTF. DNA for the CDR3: TGTGCCAGCAGCTTAGTAAGACAGGGCCTGTATGGCTACACCTTC.

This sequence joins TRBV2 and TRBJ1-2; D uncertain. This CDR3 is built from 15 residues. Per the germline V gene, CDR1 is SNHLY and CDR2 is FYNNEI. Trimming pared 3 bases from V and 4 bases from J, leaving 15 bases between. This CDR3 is CASSDNSNSPYGYTF. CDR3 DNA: TGTGCCAGCAGTGACAATAGTAATTCTCCCTATGGCTACACCTTC.

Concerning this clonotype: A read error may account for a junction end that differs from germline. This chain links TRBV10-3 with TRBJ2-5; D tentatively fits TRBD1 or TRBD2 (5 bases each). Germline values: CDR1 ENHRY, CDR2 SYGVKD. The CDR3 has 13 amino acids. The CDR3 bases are TGTGCCACCAGTGATCCAGGGACGGAGACCCAGTACTTC. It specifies CATSDPGTETQYF.

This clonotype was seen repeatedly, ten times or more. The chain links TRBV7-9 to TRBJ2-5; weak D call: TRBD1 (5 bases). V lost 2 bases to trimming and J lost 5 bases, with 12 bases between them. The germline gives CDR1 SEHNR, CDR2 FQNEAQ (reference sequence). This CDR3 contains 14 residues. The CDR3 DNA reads TGTGCCAGCAGCTTACCAGGGTCCGTGGAGACCCAGTACTTC. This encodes CASSLPGSVETQYF.

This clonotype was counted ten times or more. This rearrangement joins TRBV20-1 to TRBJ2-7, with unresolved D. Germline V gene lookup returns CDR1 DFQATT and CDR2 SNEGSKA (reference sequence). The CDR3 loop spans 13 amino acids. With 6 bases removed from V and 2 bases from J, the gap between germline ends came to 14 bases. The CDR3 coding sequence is TGCAGTGCCCAAGGACCCAAAACCTACGAGCAGTACTTC. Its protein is CSAQGPKTYEQYF.

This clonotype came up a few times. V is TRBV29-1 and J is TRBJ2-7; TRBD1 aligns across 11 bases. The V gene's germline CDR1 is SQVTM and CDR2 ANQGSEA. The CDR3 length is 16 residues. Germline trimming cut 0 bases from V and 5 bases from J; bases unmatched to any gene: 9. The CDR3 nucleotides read TGCAGCGTTGAAGATCAGGGGGACAGGGGGATTGACGAGCAGTACTTC. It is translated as CSVEDQGDRGIDEQYF.

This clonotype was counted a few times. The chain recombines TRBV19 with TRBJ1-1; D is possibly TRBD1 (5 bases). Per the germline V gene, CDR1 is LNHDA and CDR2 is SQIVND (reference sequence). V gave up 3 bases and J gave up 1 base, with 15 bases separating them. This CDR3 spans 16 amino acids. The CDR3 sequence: CASSIWQGQGNTEAFF. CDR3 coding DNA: TGTGCCAGTAGTATTTGGCAGGGCCAGGGGAACACTGAAGCTTTCTTT.

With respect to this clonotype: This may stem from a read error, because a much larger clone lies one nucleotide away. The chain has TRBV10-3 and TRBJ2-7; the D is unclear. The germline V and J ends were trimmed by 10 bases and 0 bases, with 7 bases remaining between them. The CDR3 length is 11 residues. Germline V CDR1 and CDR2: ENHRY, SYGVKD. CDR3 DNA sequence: TGTGCCAGCGTAACCTCCTACGAGCAGTACTTC. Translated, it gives CASVTSYEQYF.

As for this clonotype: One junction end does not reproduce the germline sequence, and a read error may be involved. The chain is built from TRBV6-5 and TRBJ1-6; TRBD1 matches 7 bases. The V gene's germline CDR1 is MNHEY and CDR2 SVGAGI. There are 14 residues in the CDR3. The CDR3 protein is CAGSYDREWSPLHF. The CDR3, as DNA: TGTGCCGGCAGTTACGACAGGGAATGGTCACCCCTCCACTTT.

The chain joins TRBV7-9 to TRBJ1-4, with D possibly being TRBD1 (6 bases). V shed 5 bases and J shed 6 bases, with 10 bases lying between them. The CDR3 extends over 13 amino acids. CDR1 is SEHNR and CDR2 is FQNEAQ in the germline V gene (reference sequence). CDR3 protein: CASSIRTDEKLFF. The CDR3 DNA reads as TGTGCCAGCAGCATTCGGACAGATGAAAAACTGTTTTTT.

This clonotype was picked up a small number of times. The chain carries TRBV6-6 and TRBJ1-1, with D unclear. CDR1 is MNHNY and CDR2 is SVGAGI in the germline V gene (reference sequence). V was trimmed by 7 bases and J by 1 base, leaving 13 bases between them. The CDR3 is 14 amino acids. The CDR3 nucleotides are TGTGCCAGCAACCCCGGACGGAGGAACACTGAAGCTTTCTTT. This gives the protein CASNPGRRNTEAFF.

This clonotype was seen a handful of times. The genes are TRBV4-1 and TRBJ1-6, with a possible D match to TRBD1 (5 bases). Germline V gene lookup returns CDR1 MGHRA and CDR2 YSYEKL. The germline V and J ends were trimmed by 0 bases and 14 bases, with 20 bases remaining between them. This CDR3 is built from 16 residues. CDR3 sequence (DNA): TGCGCCAGCAGCCAAGACATGGGCGCAGGGTCTACAGCCCTCCACTTT. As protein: CASSQDMGAGSTALHF.

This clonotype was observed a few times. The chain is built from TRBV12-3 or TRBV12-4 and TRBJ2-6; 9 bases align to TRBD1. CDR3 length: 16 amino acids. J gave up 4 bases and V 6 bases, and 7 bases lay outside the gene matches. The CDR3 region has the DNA TGTGCCAGCAGGGGACAGGGTTCGGTAGGGGCCAACGTCCTGACTTTC. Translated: CASRGQGSVGANVLTF.

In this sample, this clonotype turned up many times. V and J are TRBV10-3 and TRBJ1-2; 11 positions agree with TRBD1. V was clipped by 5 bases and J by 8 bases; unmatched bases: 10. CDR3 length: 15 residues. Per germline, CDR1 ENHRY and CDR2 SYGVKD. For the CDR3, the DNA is TGTGCCATCAGTCCCTTCGGACAGGGGGCAAACGGCTACACCTTC. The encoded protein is CAISPFGQGANGYTF.

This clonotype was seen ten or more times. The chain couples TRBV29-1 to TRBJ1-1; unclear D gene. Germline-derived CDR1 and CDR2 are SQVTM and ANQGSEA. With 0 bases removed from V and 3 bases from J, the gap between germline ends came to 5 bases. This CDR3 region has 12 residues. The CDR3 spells CSVEDPDTEAFF. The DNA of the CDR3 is TGCAGCGTTGAAGATCCCGACACTGAAGCTTTCTTT.

The CDR3 spells CATSDGGRGYTF. The CDR3 coding sequence is TGTGCCACCAGTGATGGGGGGCGCGGCTACACCTTC. The chain has TRBV24-1 and TRBJ1-2, with D maybe TRBD1 (6 bases). CDR1 is KGHDR and CDR2 is SFDVKD in the germline V gene. This CDR3 region has 12 residues. The V end was cut by 3 bases, the J end by 8 bases, with 9 bases between.

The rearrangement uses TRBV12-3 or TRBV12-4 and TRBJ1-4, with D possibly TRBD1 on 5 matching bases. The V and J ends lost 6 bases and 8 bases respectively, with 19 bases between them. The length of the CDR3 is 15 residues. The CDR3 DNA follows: TGTGCCAGCAGAAAATCCGGGACCGGGCTGGAAAAACTGTTTTTT. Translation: CASRKSGTGLEKLFF.

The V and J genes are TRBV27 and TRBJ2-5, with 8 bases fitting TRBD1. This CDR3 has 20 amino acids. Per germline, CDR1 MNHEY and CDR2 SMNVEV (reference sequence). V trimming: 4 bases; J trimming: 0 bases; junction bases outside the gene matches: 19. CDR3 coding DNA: TGTGCCAGCAGTTCCATCGAACAGGGGGTTACCCGCGGGGACCAAGAGACCCAGTACTTC. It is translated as CASSSIEQGVTRGDQETQYF.

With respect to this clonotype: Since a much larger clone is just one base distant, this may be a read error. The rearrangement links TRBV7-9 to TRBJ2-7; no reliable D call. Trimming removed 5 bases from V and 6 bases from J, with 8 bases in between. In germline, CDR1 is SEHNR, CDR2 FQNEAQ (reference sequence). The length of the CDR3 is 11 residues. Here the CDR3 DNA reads TGTGCCAGCAGCAGGGCCTTCGAGCAGTACTTC. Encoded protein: CASSRAFEQYF.